A selection of T cell receptor beta chains follows, all from one sample in a study of shared clonotypes between healthy human individuals. TCRdb's table, derived via immunoSEQ multiplex PCR, lists solely in-frame clones and lacks some. The sample yields about 1,800,000 clones, about 95% seen once. The sequenced sample was naive CD8+ T cells sorted from blood. The receptors stem from a man aged 18 to 29 in good health. Each CDR3 is given with its conserved first and last residue. Fields, in order: V gene, clone size, D gene, J gene, CDR3 protein, CDR3 DNA. D genes are given only for firm matches. Size is stated for part of the rows, as once, few or many counts, or as a class when the clone is expanded.

TRBV10-2	-	TRBD1	TRBJ2-7	CASSGTGAYEQYF	TGCGCCAGTTCCGGGACAGGGGCCTACGAGCAGTACTTC
TRBV5-6	-	-	TRBJ1-2	CASWTDRDYGYTF	TGTGCCAGCTGGACAGACAGAGACTATGGCTACACCTTC
TRBV5-5	-	-	TRBJ1-1	CASSSQASEAFF	TGTGCCAGCAGCTCACAAGCGTCTGAAGCTTTCTTT
TRBV14	-	-	TRBJ1-2	CASSPLGGHYGYTF	TGTGCCAGCAGCCCGTTAGGGGGTCATTATGGCTACACCTTC
TRBV5-1	-	-	TRBJ2-7	CASSLDTSYEQYF	TGCGCCAGCAGCTTGGATACATCCTACGAGCAGTACTTC
TRBV6-5	-	-	TRBJ2-7	CASSYSAGSSYEQYF	TGTGCCAGCAGTTACTCGGCAGGGAGCTCCTACGAGCAGTACTTC
TRBV19	-	TRBD2	TRBJ2-5	CASSMGLAGPQETQYF	TGTGCCAGTAGTATGGGACTAGCGGGTCCGCAAGAGACCCAGTACTTC
TRBV28	-	-	TRBJ1-3	CASSFPGQAGNTIYF	TGTGCCAGCAGTTTTCCCGGCCAGGCTGGAAACACCATATATTTT
TRBV13	-	-	TRBJ2-2	CASSTRWEGVNTGELFF	TGTGCCAGCAGCACCCGGTGGGAAGGCGTGAACACCGGGGAGCTGTTTTTT
TRBV27	once	-	TRBJ1-2	CASSLNQGTINYGYTF	TGTGCCAGCAGCCTTAACCAGGGAACGATTAACTATGGCTACACCTTC
TRBV9	once	TRBD2	TRBJ2-3	CASSVWGRATDTQYF	TGTGCCAGCAGCGTATGGGGGAGGGCCACCGATACGCAGTATTTT
TRBV6-5	-	TRBD2	TRBJ2-7	CASSYKLAGAPEQYF	TGTGCCAGCAGTTACAAGCTAGCGGGAGCCCCCGAGCAGTACTTC
TRBV6-5	-	-	TRBJ1-1	CASSPNQGGGPEAFF	TGTGCCAGCAGCCCGAACCAGGGTGGGGGACCTGAAGCTTTCTTT
TRBV7-9	-	-	TRBJ2-5	CASSLTTGQETQYF	TGTGCCAGCAGCTTAACTACAGGCCAAGAGACCCAGTACTTC
TRBV19	-	-	TRBJ2-7	CATSRTGSYEQYF	TGTGCCACCTCACGGACTGGATCCTACGAGCAGTACTTC
TRBV9	-	TRBD2	TRBJ2-1	CASSVGGGANNEQFF	TGTGCCAGCAGCGTAGGCGGGGGGGCCAACAATGAGCAGTTCTTC
TRBV5-1	-	-	TRBJ2-1	CASSLVSGQDEQFF	TGCGCCAGCAGCTTGGTGTCGGGCCAGGATGAGCAGTTCTTC
TRBV27	-	TRBD1	TRBJ2-7	CASSVGQGSYEQYF	TGTGCCAGCAGTGTAGGACAGGGGAGCTACGAGCAGTACTTC
TRBV27	-	-	TRBJ1-1	CASSWGPNTEAFF	TGTGCCAGCAGTTGGGGGCCGAACACTGAAGCTTTCTTT
TRBV6-1	-	-	TRBJ2-7	CASSARDSQYTPYEQYF	TGTGCCAGCAGTGCGCGGGACAGCCAATATACCCCTTACGAGCAGTACTTC
TRBV5-1	-	TRBD1	TRBJ2-7	CASSDPTGTSYEQYF	TGCGCCAGCAGCGACCCGACAGGGACCTCCTACGAGCAGTACTTC
TRBV6-4	-	TRBD1	TRBJ1-5	CASSDWTGGRGENQPQHF	TGTGCCAGCAGTGACTGGACAGGGGGCCGTGGAGAAAATCAGCCCCAGCATTTT
TRBV7-9	-	-	TRBJ2-7	CASSLLGSPYEQYF	TGTGCCAGCAGCTTACTAGGCAGCCCCTACGAGCAGTACTTC
TRBV5-1	-	TRBD2	TRBJ2-7	CASSPKPTSGGIGSSYEQYF	TGCGCCAGCAGCCCGAAACCCACTAGCGGGGGGATAGGAAGCTCCTACGAGCAGTACTTC
TRBV19	-	-	TRBJ2-7	CASSMQDFYEQYF	TGTGCCAGTAGTATGCAGGATTTCTACGAGCAGTACTTC
TRBV27	-	TRBD1	TRBJ2-3	CASSSPNRGTQYF	TGTGCCAGCAGTTCACCGAACAGGGGTACGCAGTATTTT
TRBV6-5	-	-	TRBJ1-6	CASQGGPSYNSPLHF	TGTGCCAGTCAGGGAGGGCCGAGCTATAATTCACCCCTCCACTTT
TRBV5-6	-	TRBD1	TRBJ2-7	CASSSTDRVREQYF	TGTGCCAGCAGCTCCACGGACAGGGTGCGGGAGCAGTACTTC
TRBV27	-	TRBD1	TRBJ2-7	CASSAGTGTYEQYF	TGTGCCAGCAGTGCCGGGACAGGGACCTACGAGCAGTACTTC
TRBV19	-	-	TRBJ2-7	CARVRQDYEQYF	TGTGCCAGAGTTAGACAGGATTACGAGCAGTACTTC
TRBV4-1	-	-	TRBJ2-6	CASSQEELGSGANVLTF	TGCGCCAGCAGCCAAGAAGAGTTAGGCTCTGGGGCCAACGTCCTGACTTTC
TRBV29-1	-	-	TRBJ1-2	CSVVGTPANYGYTF	TGCAGCGTTGTAGGGACACCAGCCAACTATGGCTACACCTTC
TRBV9	-	-	TRBJ2-2	CASGWNTGELFF	TGTGCCAGCGGATGGAACACCGGGGAGCTGTTTTTT